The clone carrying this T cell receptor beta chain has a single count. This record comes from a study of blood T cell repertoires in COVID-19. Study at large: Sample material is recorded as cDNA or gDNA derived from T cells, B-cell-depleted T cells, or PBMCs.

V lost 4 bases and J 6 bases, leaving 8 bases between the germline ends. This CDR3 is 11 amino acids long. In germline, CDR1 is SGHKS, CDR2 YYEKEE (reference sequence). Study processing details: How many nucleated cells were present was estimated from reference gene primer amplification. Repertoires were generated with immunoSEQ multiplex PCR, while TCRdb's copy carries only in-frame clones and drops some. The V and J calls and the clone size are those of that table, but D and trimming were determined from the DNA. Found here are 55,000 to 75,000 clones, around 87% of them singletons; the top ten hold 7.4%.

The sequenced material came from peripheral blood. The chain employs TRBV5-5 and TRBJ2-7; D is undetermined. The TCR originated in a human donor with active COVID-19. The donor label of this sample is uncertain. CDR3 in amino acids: CASSVGGEQYF. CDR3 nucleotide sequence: TGTGCCAGCAGCGTGGGCGGCGAGCAGTACTTC. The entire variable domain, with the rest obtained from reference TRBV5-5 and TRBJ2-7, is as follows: DAGVTQSPTHLIKTRGQQVTLRCSPISGHKSVSWYQQVLGQGPQFIFQYYEKEERGRGNFPDRFSARQFPNYSSELNVNALLLGDSALYLCASSVGGEQYFGPGTRLTVT.